The T cell receptor (beta chain) described here comes from a study of Graves' ophthalmopathy and Graves' hyperthyroidism. In germline, CDR1 is SGHDN, CDR2 FVKESK. The CDR3 length is 15 residues. This clonotype came up many times. This sequence may be a read error, since a much larger clone differs from it by one base. Amplification targeted the TCR beta CDR3 regions, with RNA transcripts as the source material. RT-PCR was first run with HTBI primers, then multiplex PCR in a second round. MiXCR, applied by TCRdb to the multiplex PCR reads, yields one record per CDR3 protein. The top ten clones hold roughly 26% of a sample with 30,000 to 50,000 distinct CDR3 sequences, approximately 46% of them seen once.

The receptor's source is an adult woman with stable Graves' hyperthyroidism. The chain links TRBV14 to TRBJ2-5; TRBD2 is a possible D gene (5 bases). Sequencing was done on a sample of peripheral blood. CDR3 sequence reads: CASSLRSAKWETRYF. The CDR3 DNA sequence: TGTGCCAGCAGCCTCCGGTCAGCCAAGTGGGAGACCCGGTACTTC.